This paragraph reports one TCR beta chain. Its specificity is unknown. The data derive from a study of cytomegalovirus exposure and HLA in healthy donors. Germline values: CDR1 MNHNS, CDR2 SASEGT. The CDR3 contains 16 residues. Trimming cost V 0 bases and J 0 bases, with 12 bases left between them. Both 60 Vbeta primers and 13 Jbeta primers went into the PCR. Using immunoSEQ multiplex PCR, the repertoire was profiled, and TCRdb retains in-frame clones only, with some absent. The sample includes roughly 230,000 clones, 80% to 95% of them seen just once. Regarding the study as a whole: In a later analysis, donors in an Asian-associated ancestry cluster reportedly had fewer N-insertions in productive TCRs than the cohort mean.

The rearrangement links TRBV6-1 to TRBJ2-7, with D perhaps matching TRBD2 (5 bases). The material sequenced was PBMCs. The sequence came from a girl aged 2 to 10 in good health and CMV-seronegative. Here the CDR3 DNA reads TGTGCCAGCAGTGAAGCCGATAGCCGGGACTCCTACGAGCAGTACTTC. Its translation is CASSEADSRDSYEQYF.